This T cell receptor (beta chain) was profiled in a study of T-cell reconstitution after alpha-beta-depleted transplantation in children (dated by TCRdb to the mid-2010s). General notes on the study: Using TCR repertoire profiling, the study followed T-cell immune reconstitution in a quantitative way in children after TCRalphabeta/CD19-depleted allogeneic hematopoietic cell transplantation.

For this clonotype: The antigen it recognizes is unknown. The record has no base qualities; no much larger clone is one base away.

This specimen's treatment or condition label, per the study, means: allogeneic hematopoietic cell transplantation with graft depleted of TCRalphabeta T cells and CD19 B cells. Transplant recipients were children who received TCRalphabeta/CD19-depleted allogeneic hematopoietic cell grafts. Library preparation used PCR. Sequenced on an Illumina HiSeq 2500. TCR library preparation used molecular barcoding, with unique molecular identifiers applied to normalize quantification of the TCRbeta repertoire. TCRdb reprocessed the public reads (quality trimming at Q25 with fastp, clone calling with MiXCR) and kept in-frame beta chains. Each CDR3 protein appears once, grouped with its most common genes and DNA. Across this sample there are 15,000 to 20,000 distinct CDR3 sequences, with over 10% seen only once. Around 71% of the sample comes from the top ten. V is pruned by 4 bases and J by 6 bases, leaving 3 bases of the junction without a gene match. Looking up the germline V gene yields CDR1 SNHLY and CDR2 FYNNEI. The CDR3 starts with the cysteine, ends with the phenylalanine, and has 15 residues. Left in the record is the CDR3 DNA by itself, 45 bases read in frame from the first base.

Results the study describes overall, beyond this receptor: The high TCRbeta diversity at day 60 in some patients was ascribed to recipient T cells and intrathymic progenitors that had survived conditioning. Apparently early alphabetaT-cell count recovery about two months after transplant reportedly relied on only several hundred rapidly expanded clones derived from non-depleted graft cells. Hyperexpanded clone frequencies declined over subsequent months; after one year, T-cell counts and TCRbeta diversity were mostly attributed to newly produced T cells.

The sequence was collected from a boy younger than two who had a stem cell transplant for Wiskott-Aldrich syndrome, so the T cells may come from the graft donor. Material: PBMCs, mostly from graft donor cells, obtained 180 days after TCRalphabeta/CD19-depleted stem cell transplant. The sequence links TRBV2 to TRBJ2-1; the junction holds 13 bases that match TRBD2. The CDR3 protein is CASSVTSGRFNEQFF. The DNA sequence is as follows: TGTGCCAGCAGTGTGACTAGCGGGAGGTTCAATGAGCAGTTCTTC. The entire variable domain, with the stretches around the CDR3 drawn from the reference TRBV2 and TRBJ2-1 proteins, is EPEVTQTPSHQVTQMGQEVILRCVPISNHLYFYWYRQILGQKVEFLVSFYNNEISEKSEIFDDQFSVERPDGSNFTLKIRSTKLEDSAMYFCASSVTSGRFNEQFFGPGTRLTVL.